These 30 T cell receptor beta chains were sequenced from one sample in a study of CD8+CD57+ T cells in acquired aplastic anemia. TCR beta VDJ and CDR3 profiles were obtained from a genomic DNA template. A single record per CDR3 protein comes from TCRdb applying MiXCR to the reads. Altogether under 200,000 distinct CDR3 sequences are present, 71% being singletons, with the ten largest covering 45% to 60%. Whoever was chosen for sequencing had shown CD8+CD57+ cell expansion by flow cytometry. Sequencing was done on a sample of sorted CD4+, CD8+, or CD8+CD57+ T cells (not recorded which) from PBMCs. The receptors stem from a human donor with aplastic anemia.

V usage is TRBV7-2 and J usage is TRBJ2-7; D is perhaps TRBD1 (5 bases). The CDR3 consists of 16 residues. Looked up from germline, CDR1 is SGHTA and CDR2 is FQGNSA. The V gene lost 0 bases and the J gene lost 5 bases, with 17 bases spanning the gap. CDR3 sequence reads: CASSLAPVFQGHEQYF. The DNA for the CDR3 is TGTGCCAGCAGCTTAGCTCCTGTCTTCCAGGGCCACGAGCAGTACTTC.

The chain employs TRBV12-3 or TRBV12-4 and TRBJ2-5; 7 nucleotides line up with TRBD1. V lost 1 base, J lost 5 bases, and 4 bases stayed unmatched. CDR3 length: 14 residues. DNA for the CDR3: TGTGCCAGCAGTTTAGGAGGGGGCGGGGAGACCCAGTACTTC. This sequence encodes CASSLGGGGETQYF.

The rearrangement joins TRBV7-8 to TRBJ2-7; D possibly corresponds to TRBD1 (6 bases). Germline loops: CDR1 SGHVS, CDR2 FQNEAQ. Deletions cut 0 bases from V and 2 bases from J, with 8 bases between. There are 14 residues in the CDR3. The CDR3 sequence is CASSLAQGPYEQYF. The CDR3 bases are TGTGCCAGCAGCTTAGCACAGGGACCCTACGAGCAGTACTTC.

The J gene is TRBJ1-2, the V gene TRBV2; D gene uncertain. V lost 6 bases to trimming and J lost 3 bases, with 11 bases between them. The CDR3 loop spans 13 amino acids. Germline CDR1 is SNHLY and CDR2 is FYNNEI. The CDR3 DNA follows: TGTGCCAGCAGCGCTGACACATACTATGGCTACACCTTC. It encodes CASSADTYYGYTF.

This rearrangement joins TRBV6-5 to TRBJ1-2; 10 bases match TRBD1. There are 16 residues in the CDR3. Looked up from germline, CDR1 is MNHEY and CDR2 is SVGAGI. V shed 4 bases, J shed 5 bases, and the junction held 10 bases outside the gene matches. The CDR3 loop reads CASSLGRTGGLYGYTF. The DNA of the CDR3 is TGTGCCAGCAGTTTGGGCCGGACAGGGGGTTTATATGGCTACACCTTC.

This chain uses TRBV29-1 with TRBJ2-2, with a possible D match to TRBD1 (6 bases). Germline CDR1 is SQVTM and CDR2 is ANQGSEA. Trimming pared 6 bases from V and 0 bases from J, leaving 26 bases between. CDR3 length: 19 amino acids. CDR3 nucleotides: TGCAGCGTCAAAGCCAGGGGCCGCGCGTCACCTCCGAACACCGGGGAGCTGTTTTTT. Protein: CSVKARGRASPPNTGELFF.

This clonotype was recorded a few times. This rearrangement joins TRBV6-2 or TRBV6-3 to TRBJ2-5; D is possibly TRBD2 (6 bases). The CDR3 consists of 14 residues. The V gene lost 7 bases and the J gene lost 5 bases, with 17 bases spanning the gap. From germline, CDR1 is MNHEY and CDR2 SVGEGT. DNA of the CDR3: TGTGCCAGCACCCAGGCCAGGAGGGGCGAGACCCAGTACTTC. Amino acids: CASTQARRGETQYF.

The rearrangement links TRBV12-3 or TRBV12-4 to TRBJ2-5, with D possibly matching TRBD2 (5 bases). Trimming took 8 bases from V and 0 from J, leaving 13 bases between them. The CDR3 is made up of 14 amino acids. CDR3 nucleotide sequence: TGTGCCAGCTCATCCGGGGTCTACCAAGAGACCCAGTACTTC. It specifies CASSSGVYQETQYF.

This chain links TRBV19 with TRBJ1-2; D perhaps matches TRBD1 (5 bases). CDR3 length: 15 residues. Trimming stripped 1 base from V and 1 base from J, with 10 bases between. The germline gives CDR1 LNHDA, CDR2 SQIVND (reference sequence). This chain's CDR3 is CASSIAGGINYGYTF. The CDR3 coding sequence is TGTGCCAGTAGTATAGCGGGGGGGATTAACTATGGCTACACCTTC.

The V gene is TRBV7-2, the J gene TRBJ2-5, with no clear D. The CDR3 is 13 amino acids. Trimming shortened V by 1 base and J by 5 bases, and 8 bases separated the two germline ends. From germline, CDR1 is SGHTA and CDR2 FQGNSA. The CDR3 loop is CASSLGLGETQYF. CDR3 DNA: TGTGCCAGCAGCTTAGGATTGGGGGAGACCCAGTACTTC.

Sample share makes this clonotype medium-sized. The chain combines TRBV25-1 with TRBJ2-1; no firm D call. The V gene lost 4 bases and the J gene lost 12 bases, with 10 bases spanning the gap. CDR1 MGHDK and CDR2 SYGVNS come from the germline V gene. CDR3 length: 11 residues. CDR3 DNA sequence: TGTGCCAGCAGTGCTTCCTCGGGGCAGTTCTTC. This codes for CASSASSGQFF.

This chain joins TRBV29-1 and TRBJ1-1, with D unresolved. Germline V gives CDR1 SQVTM, CDR2 ANQGSEA. Trimming stripped 7 bases from V and 4 bases from J, with 10 bases between. This CDR3 comprises 11 residues. Here the CDR3 reads CSGVLGTEAFF. DNA of the CDR3: TGCAGCGGGGTATTGGGCACTGAAGCTTTCTTT. Based on the CDR3 plus reference TRBV29-1 and TRBJ1-1, the full variable domain is SAVISQKPSRDICQRGTSLTIQCQVDSQVTMMFWYRQQPGQSLTLIATANQGSEATYESGFVIDKFPISRPNLTFSTLTVSNMSPEDSSIYLCSGVLGTEAFFGQGTRLTVV.

This chain links TRBV6-5 with TRBJ2-1; D is possibly TRBD2 (7 bases). The CDR3 is made up of 16 amino acids. The germline V and J ends were trimmed by 0 bases and 10 bases, with 19 bases remaining between them. Germline V gives CDR1 MNHEY, CDR2 SVGAGI. DNA for the CDR3: TGTGCCAGCAGTTACTCATCGGCGGGGGCCCCCTCGGAGCAGTTCTTC. Amino acids: CASSYSSAGAPSEQFF.

V usage is TRBV7-2 and J usage is TRBJ2-4; D unclear. CDR3 length: 15 amino acids. V gave up 3 bases and J gave up 0 bases, with 9 bases separating them. The germline V gene has CDR1 SGHTA and CDR2 FQGNSA. CDR3 region: CASSFKGLAKNIQYF. The CDR3 coding sequence is TGTGCCAGCAGCTTCAAGGGTCTAGCCAAAAACATTCAGTACTTC. The full variable domain, rest sourced from reference TRBV7-2 and TRBJ2-4, is GAGVSQSPSNKVTEKGKDVELRCDPISGHTALYWYRQSLGQGLEFLIYFQGNSAPDKSGLPSDRFSAERTGGSVSTLTIQRTQQEDSAVYLCASSFKGLAKNIQYFGAGTRLSVL.

This clonotype was seen a handful of times. V and J are TRBV5-6 and TRBJ1-6; D call uncertain. Germline V gene lookup returns CDR1 SGHDT and CDR2 YYEEEE. The CDR3 spans 15 residues. Trimming took off 1 base at V and 0 bases at J, with 5 bases between the two ends. The CDR3 DNA reads as TGTGCCAGCAGCTTGCAAAGCTCCTATAATTCACCCCTCCACTTT. The encoded protein is CASSLQSSYNSPLHF.

V and J are TRBV20-1 and TRBJ2-7; D might be TRBD1 (6 bases). This CDR3 contains 13 residues. Per the germline V gene, CDR1 is DFQATT and CDR2 is SNEGSKA (reference sequence). The germline V and J ends were trimmed by 5 bases and 7 bases, with 18 bases remaining between them. The CDR3 region is CSAGRAGVNEQYF. The CDR3 coding sequence is TGCAGTGCTGGCAGGGCAGGGGTCAATGAGCAGTACTTC.

The genes are TRBV20-1 and TRBJ1-2; weak D call: TRBD1 (6 bases). This CDR3 contains 15 residues. Trimming took off 0 bases at V and 4 bases at J, with 15 bases between the two ends. CDR1 is DFQATT, CDR2 SNEGSKA, per germline (reference sequence). CDR3 DNA sequence: TGCAGTGCTAGAGATCGGGAAACAGGGAGCTATGGCTACACCTTC. Residues: CSARDRETGSYGYTF.

This rearrangement joins TRBV7-9 to TRBJ2-1; 7 positions match TRBD1. The length of the CDR3 is 16 residues. Per the germline V gene, CDR1 is SEHNR and CDR2 is FQNEAQ (reference sequence). J gave up 5 bases and V 1 base, and 8 bases lay outside the gene matches. CDR3 nucleotide sequence: TGTGCCAGCAGCTTAGGGCCCCGGGACAGTAACAATGAGCAGTTCTTC. Protein sequence: CASSLGPRDSNNEQFF.

The V gene is TRBV5-4, the J gene TRBJ2-4, with D perhaps assigned TRBD1 or TRBD2 (6 bases each). Deletions cut 4 bases from V and 6 bases from J, with 23 bases between. The CDR3 is 17 residues long. Germline assignment: CDR1 SGHNT and CDR2 YYREEE (reference sequence). CDR3 DNA: TGTGCCAGCAGCCCGCATTCTGGGGGCGCGGGAAGAAACATTCAGTACTTC. This sequence encodes CASSPHSGGAGRNIQYF. Drawing the rest from reference TRBV5-4 and TRBJ2-4, the complete variable domain is ETGVTQSPTHLIKTRGQQVTLRCSSQSGHNTVSWYQQALGQGPQFIFQYYREEENGRGNFPPRFSGLQFPNYSSELNVNALELDDSALYLCASSPHSGGAGRNIQYFGAGTRLSVL.

This clonotype occurred many times. The rearrangement uses TRBV7-2 and TRBJ2-7; possibly TRBD2 for D (6 bases). From germline, CDR1 is SGHTA and CDR2 FQGNSA. The CDR3 has 14 amino acids. The ends were cut back, 10 bases at V and 0 bases at J, with 16 bases in the middle. CDR3 sequence (DNA): TGTGCCACTCCTACCGCGGACTACTCCTACGAGCAGTACTTC. Translating gives CATPTADYSYEQYF.

CDR3 protein: CASSRMSSYNEQFF. The CDR3 DNA reads TGTGCCAGCAGTAGGATGAGCTCCTACAATGAGCAGTTCTTC. The chain recombines TRBV25-1 with TRBJ2-1; D is undetermined. V dropped 5 bases and J dropped 0 bases, with 8 bases sitting between them. Germline-derived CDR1 and CDR2 are MGHDK and SYGVNS. The CDR3 consists of 14 residues.

The chain employs TRBV20-1 and TRBJ2-5; 11 positions match TRBD1. The CDR3 has 13 amino acids. The junction had 5 bases not matched to a gene; V was cut back by 7 bases and J by 4 bases. Germline V gives CDR1 DFQATT, CDR2 SNEGSKA (reference sequence). CDR3 bases: TGCAGTGGGACAGGGGGCGGCGGAGAGACCCAGTACTTC. This translates into CSGTGGGGETQYF.

This chain connects TRBV20-1 to TRBJ2-7; D is possibly TRBD2 (5 bases). Trimming took 0 bases from V and 5 from J, leaving 14 bases between them. Looked up from germline, CDR1 is DFQATT and CDR2 is SNEGSKA (reference sequence). The CDR3 consists of 14 residues. CDR3 in DNA: TGCAGTGCTAGAGATGCTCGGGCGGGCCACGAGCAGTACTTC. Protein sequence: CSARDARAGHEQYF.

The chain carries TRBV20-1 and TRBJ2-5, with 10 nucleotides matching TRBD2. CDR1 is DFQATT, CDR2 SNEGSKA, per germline (reference sequence). The CDR3 contains 14 residues. Losses at the gene ends were 2 bases for V and 0 bases for J; bases not matched to a gene: 0. CDR3: CSARTSGDQETQYF. Written as DNA, the CDR3 is TGCAGTGCTAGAACTAGCGGGGACCAAGAGACCCAGTACTTC.

The CDR3 coding sequence is TGTGCCAGCAGCTTCTCCGGGACAGGGACCTACGAGCAGTACTTC. It codes for CASSFSGTGTYEQYF. This chain joins TRBV7-9 and TRBJ2-7; TRBD1 agrees at 9 bases. V shed 3 bases, J shed 2 bases, and the junction held 5 bases outside the gene matches. The CDR3 extends over 15 amino acids. From germline, CDR1 is SEHNR and CDR2 FQNEAQ (reference sequence).

For this clonotype: At one of its ends the junction is not consistent with the germline gene, which may arise from a read error. This chain joins TRBV7-2 and TRBJ2-5; TRBD2 agrees at 10 bases. This CDR3 contains 15 residues. The germline V gene encodes CDR1 SGHTA and CDR2 FQGNSA. CDR3 region: CASTPSGRAEETQCF. In DNA, the CDR3 is TGTGCCAGCACCCCCAGCGGGAGGGCCGAAGAGACCCAGTGCTTC.

A word on this clonotype: Germline is not matched at one junction end, which may reflect a read error. The chain is built from TRBV29-1 and TRBJ1-1, with D possibly matching TRBD1 (6 bases). This CDR3 contains 11 residues. The germline CDR1 and CDR2 sequences are SQVTM and ANQGSEA. CDR3 loop: CSVERDNSRLF. DNA for the CDR3: TGCAGCGTTGAACGGGACAATTCTCGGCTTTTT.

The chain employs TRBV3-1 and TRBJ2-7; D is uncertain. The CDR3 sequence is 12 residues long. Germline CDR1 reads LGHDT; CDR2 reads YNNKEL (reference sequence). Trimming stripped 1 base from V and 6 bases from J, with 7 bases between. CDR3 amino acids: CASSQGAGEQYF. CDR3 bases: TGTGCCAGCAGCCAAGGCGCAGGCGAGCAGTACTTC.

The rearrangement uses TRBV12-3 or TRBV12-4 and TRBJ1-5, with TRBD1 matching over 7 bases. The CDR3 consists of 14 residues. The trim removed 6 bases at V and 1 base at J, leaving 3 bases unmatched. CDR3: CASSQTGSNQPQHF. In nucleotides, the CDR3 is TGTGCCAGCAGCCAGACAGGGAGCAATCAGCCCCAGCATTTT.

The CDR3 DNA follows: TGCAGTGCTACTAAAACTAGCGCCGGATACGAGCAGTACTTC. This gives the protein CSATKTSAGYEQYF. V usage is TRBV20-1 and J usage is TRBJ2-7; 7 bases fit TRBD2. The V gene's germline CDR1 is DFQATT and CDR2 SNEGSKA (reference sequence). The CDR3 is made up of 14 amino acids. V trimming: 4 bases; J trimming: 4 bases; junction bases outside the gene matches: 10.